The clone carrying this T cell receptor (beta chain) was recorded a few times. TCRdb reprocessed the 5' RACE reads via MiXCR and lists one record per CDR3 protein. The sample lists about 100,000 distinct CDR3 sequences, approximately 16% seen once, with under 7.5% in the top ten. This entry belongs to a study of T cells of healthy individuals. The germline CDR1 and CDR2 sequences are MDHEN and SYDVKM. The J segment lost 12 bases and the V segment lost 5 bases, leaving 7 bases of the junction unmatched. The CDR3 has 12 residues. This clonotype was sampled from a human donor in good health. The V call is TRBV28, the J call TRBJ2-7, with 10 bases that match TRBD1. The CDR3 DNA follows: TGTGCCAGCAGTAACCCCGGGACAGGGGCGTACTTC. Amino acid sequence: CASSNPGTGAYF. The entire variable domain, with the rest obtained from reference TRBV28 and TRBJ2-7, is as follows: DVKVTQSSRYLVKRTGEKVFLECVQDMDHENMFWYRQDPGLGLRLIYFSYDVKMKEKGDIPEGYSVSREKKERFSLILESASTNQTSMYLCASSNPGTGAYFGPGTRLTVT.